Below are 14 T cell receptor beta chains sequenced from a single sample in a study of blood T cell repertoires in COVID-19 (dated by TCRdb to the early 2020s). Library preparation was by the immunoSEQ multiplex PCR assay. Sourced from immuneACCESS, this table was stored by TCRdb with only in-frame sequences that have V and J called. A share of the clones is absent; for the studies checked, an unresolved V gene accounts for under half, and the remainder has no known explanation. The sample contains 130,000 or so clones, more than 75% of them found a single time. The ten largest clones represent around 19% of the sample. The specimen sequenced was peripheral blood. The receptors stem from a woman in her forties or fifties who had recovered from COVID-19.

V and J are TRBV5-1 and TRBJ1-2; 9 positions match TRBD1. Losses at the gene ends were 6 bases for V and 6 bases for J; bases not matched to a gene: 9. The V gene's germline CDR1 is SGHRS and CDR2 YFSETQ. The CDR3 is 14 amino acids. The CDR3 DNA is TGCGCCAGCAAAGTACTCGGACAGGGGAATGGCTACACCTTC. Its translation: CASKVLGQGNGYTF.

The gene calls are TRBV18 and TRBJ2-3, with 10 positions matching TRBD1. The germline CDR1 and CDR2 sequences are KGHSH and LQKENI. The V and J ends lost 2 bases and 6 bases, in that order; junction bases with no gene match: 5. CDR3 length: 15 amino acids. The CDR3 nucleotides read TGTGCCAGCTCACCAGGCGACAGGGGGCCTGATACGCAGTATTTT. It encodes CASSPGDRGPDTQYF.

For the CDR3, the DNA is TGTGCCAGCAGTTACTCAGGAGGGTTGGGTCTTGGCAATCAGCCCCAGCATTTT. Translating it yields CASSYSGGLGLGNQPQHF. V usage is TRBV6-2 or TRBV6-3 and J usage is TRBJ1-5; D is unclear. The V gene's germline CDR1 is MNHEY and CDR2 SVGEGT. Trimming left V 0 bases short and J 2 bases short, with 17 bases between. The CDR3 is 18 residues long.

The chain uses TRBV18 and TRBJ1-5; 7 bases fit TRBD1. The CDR3 contains 14 residues. CDR1 is KGHSH and CDR2 is LQKENI in the germline V gene. V lost 1 base to trimming and J lost 5 bases; unmatched junction nucleotides: 2. The CDR3 spells CASSPQTGYQPQHF. The CDR3 DNA is TGTGCCAGCTCACCACAGACAGGGTATCAGCCCCAGCATTTT.

J is TRBJ1-2 and V is TRBV4-2; possibly TRBD1 for D (5 bases). The CDR3 loop spans 14 amino acids. V lost 0 bases and J 2 bases, leaving 7 bases between the germline ends. The germline V gene has CDR1 LGHNA and CDR2 YNFKEQ. The DNA of the CDR3 is TGTGCCAGCAGCCAAGATAGGGGCAACTATGGCTACACCTTC. This encodes CASSQDRGNYGYTF.

This chain uses TRBV27 with TRBJ1-2; 10 bases match TRBD1. V gave up 2 bases and J gave up 7 bases; unmatched junction bases: 13. There are 17 residues in the CDR3. Germline V lookup: CDR1 MNHEY, CDR2 SMNVEV (reference sequence). The CDR3, as DNA: TGTGCCAGCAGTTTAGGCCACCAGGGGACAGGGGTCGGTGGCTACACCTTC. Translation gives CASSLGHQGTGVGGYTF.

The chain couples TRBV7-2 to TRBJ2-5; perhaps TRBD1 as D (6 bases). Germline V lookup: CDR1 SGHTA, CDR2 FQGNSA. V was cut by 3 bases and J by 4 bases, with 12 bases left in between. This CDR3 contains 14 residues. The CDR3 is CASSFRDTRETQYF. The CDR3 bases are TGTGCCAGCAGCTTCCGGGACACGCGAGAGACCCAGTACTTC.

The chain links TRBV27 to TRBJ2-7; 8 bases line up with TRBD1. J lost 2 bases, V lost 4 bases, and 10 bases had no gene match. The CDR3 totals 16 residues. Germline-derived CDR1 and CDR2 are MNHEY and SMNVEV (reference sequence). CDR3 sequence: CASSSYRGTKTYEQYF. CDR3 coding DNA: TGTGCCAGCAGTTCGTACAGGGGGACGAAAACCTACGAGCAGTACTTC.

The V call is TRBV7-2, the J call TRBJ1-6, with 8 bases identical to TRBD1. From germline, CDR1 is SGHTA and CDR2 FQGNSA. The CDR3 loop spans 17 amino acids. V shed 5 bases and J 7 bases; nucleotides not matched to a gene: 13. The CDR3 region has the DNA TGTGCCAGCAGCCCACTCCGGACAGGGTTAGGGAATTCACCCCTCCACTTT. Protein: CASSPLRTGLGNSPLHF.

The chain combines TRBV19 with TRBJ2-2; D ambiguous. This CDR3 region has 15 residues. The V and J ends lost 5 bases and 3 bases respectively, with 13 bases between them. Germline V gene sequence: CDR1 LNHDA, CDR2 SQIVND (reference sequence). CDR3 sequence reads: CASSLRNTYTGELFF. The CDR3 DNA reads TGTGCCAGTAGTTTACGTAACACCTACACCGGGGAGCTGTTTTTT.

The rearrangement links TRBV7-2 to TRBJ1-3; perhaps TRBD1 as D (5 bases). The V and J ends lost 1 base and 4 bases respectively, with 8 bases between them. CDR3 length: 14 residues. Germline loops: CDR1 SGHTA, CDR2 FQGNSA. CDR3 DNA: TGTGCCAGCAGCTTAGTCTCAGGGGGAAACACCATATATTTT. It specifies CASSLVSGGNTIYF.

This chain joins TRBV5-8 and TRBJ2-5, with TRBD1 matching over 10 bases. Germline CDR1 SGHTS, CDR2 YDEGEE. This CDR3 comprises 17 residues. The trim removed 0 bases at V and 1 base at J, leaving 6 bases unmatched. CDR3 nucleotides: TGTGCCAGCAGCTTGGTAGATGGGACAGGGGCCCAAGAGACCCAGTACTTC. Its protein product is CASSLVDGTGAQETQYF.

This chain uses TRBV5-8 with TRBJ1-2; 8 nucleotides match TRBD1. CDR1 SGHTS and CDR2 YDEGEE come from the germline V gene. This CDR3 contains 17 residues. The V and J ends lost 0 bases and 8 bases, in that order; junction bases with no gene match: 15. For the CDR3, the DNA is TGTGCCAGCAGCTTGGGCCAGGGGGCCCTCTCAGGGAACGGCTACACCTTC. Protein product: CASSLGQGALSGNGYTF.

This clone was seen a few times. The gene calls are TRBV11-3 and TRBJ2-7; 13 bases map to TRBD2. Per the germline V gene, CDR1 is SGHNT and CDR2 is YENEEA. V shed 5 bases, J shed 7 bases, and the junction held 11 bases outside the gene matches. CDR3 length: 16 amino acids. The CDR3 here is CASSPVAGLAGVEQYF. CDR3 nucleotide sequence: TGTGCCAGCAGCCCCGTCGCAGGACTAGCGGGAGTTGAGCAGTACTTC. Drawing the rest from reference TRBV11-3 and TRBJ2-7, the complete variable domain is EAGVVQSPRYKIIEKKQPVAFWCNPISGHNTLYWYLQNLGQGPELLIRYENEEAVDDSQLPKDRFSAERLKGVDSTLKIQPAELGDSAVYLCASSPVAGLAGVEQYFGPGTRLTVT.